This TCR beta chain was obtained from a study of T-cell reconstitution after alpha-beta-depleted transplantation in children. CDR3 length equals 15 residues. The V gene lost 2 bases and the J gene lost 0 bases, with 10 bases spanning the gap. The germline gives CDR1 MNHEY, CDR2 SVGAGI. Study-wide points: There were reportedly several hundred expanded graft clones from which alpha-beta T cells came about two months after transplant. Where some patients showed high TCRbeta diversity at day 60, it came from recipient T cells and thymic progenitors that had survived.

Library preparation (for TCRbeta) was performed with unique molecular identifiers. TCRdb used MiXCR to reprocess the PCR reads, holding one entry per CDR3 protein. Altogether 440,000 or so distinct CDR3 sequences are present, around two fifths being singletons, with the ten largest covering roughly 27%. This clonotype was recorded a few times. The antigen remains unidentified. The chain is built from TRBV6-5 and TRBJ1-1, with D perhaps matching TRBD1 (5 bases). This receptor was taken from a girl aged 2 to 10 with aplastic anemia, due to receive a stem cell transplant. The source was PBMCs, collected before TCRalphabeta/CD19-depleted stem cell transplant. CDR3 bases: TGTGCCAGCAGTTACCAACCGGACATGAACACTGAAGCTTTCTTT. Translated, it gives CASSYQPDMNTEAFF.